This TCR beta chain was retrieved from a study of blood T cell repertoires in COVID-19. TCRdb's copy holds only in-frame clones and misses some; the assay was immunoSEQ multiplex PCR. The sample lists 150,000 to 200,000 clones, less than 90% occurring once. This clone was counted a single time. V lost 7 bases to trimming and J lost 2 bases, with 18 bases between them. The germline V gene encodes CDR1 MDHEN and CDR2 SYDVKM. The CDR3 extends over 16 amino acids. V is TRBV28 and J is TRBJ1-5; D perhaps matches TRBD1 (5 bases). This TCR derives from a woman aged 55-70 years with COVID-19, enrolled during active disease. The sequenced material came from peripheral blood. CDR3 protein: CASNIGGVRGNQPQHF. Written as DNA, the CDR3 is TGTGCCAGCAATATCGGGGGGGTTAGGGGCAATCAGCCCCAGCATTTT. Together with reference TRBV28 and TRBJ1-5, the CDR3 gives the full variable domain: DVKVTQSSRYLVKRTGEKVFLECVQDMDHENMFWYRQDPGLGLRLIYFSYDVKMKEKGDIPEGYSVSREKKERFSLILESASTNQTSMYLCASNIGGVRGNQPQHFGDGTRLSIL.